Shown below are 9 T cell receptor beta chains from a single sample sequenced in a study of CD8 T cells in ankylosing spondylitis. Each CDR3 protein gets one entry after TCRdb re-called the 5' RACE reads with MiXCR. There are tens of thousands of distinct CDR3 sequences in the sample; 27% occur only once, and 55% to 75% lies in the top ten. Sequencing was carried out using blood, either unsorted or a sorted T cell fraction (not recorded which). These receptor sequences come from a male donor with ankylosing spondylitis or in good health (not recorded which).

The rearrangement uses TRBV11-2 and TRBJ1-1; D might be TRBD1 (5 bases). Per germline, CDR1 SGHAT and CDR2 FQNNGV. V gave up 1 base and J gave up 5 bases, with 32 bases separating them. The CDR3 runs 21 residues. CDR3 region: CASSLGIRGAGTLRRGTEAFF. In DNA form, the CDR3 reads TGTGCCAGCAGCTTAGGTATTAGGGGAGCTGGCACACTAAGGCGGGGGACTGAAGCTTTCTTT.

This clonotype was counted only a few times. The rearrangement joins TRBV4-1 to TRBJ2-3; D is possibly TRBD2 (6 bases). V was clipped by 0 bases and J by 6 bases, with 19 bases between them. Germline V gene lookup returns CDR1 MGHRA and CDR2 YSYEKL. CDR3 length: 17 amino acids. CDR3 loop: CASSQDSWGGKRDTQYF. CDR3 bases: TGCGCCAGCAGCCAAGATTCATGGGGCGGGAAGCGGGATACGCAGTATTTT.

This clonotype appeared a few times. The chain links TRBV10-3 to TRBJ2-7; D gene ambiguous. The V gene lost 4 bases and the J gene lost 3 bases, with 7 bases spanning the gap. The CDR3 has 12 amino acids. Germline-derived CDR1 and CDR2 are ENHRY and SYGVKD. CDR3 nucleotide sequence: TGTGCCATCAGTGCCTCAAACTACGAGCAGTACGTC. Amino acids: CAISASNYEQYV.

This chain joins TRBV29-1 and TRBJ2-6; D not resolved. CDR1 and CDR2 (germline): SQVTM, ANQGSEA. This CDR3 is built from 14 residues. V gave up 3 bases and J gave up 4 bases, with 10 bases separating them. The CDR3 DNA follows: TGCAGCGTTGATCCCGGTTCCGGGGCCAACGTCCTGACTTTC. As protein: CSVDPGSGANVLTF.

This clonotype was found a few times. The chain combines TRBV7-9 with TRBJ1-5; possible D gene TRBD1, 5 bases. CDR3 length equals 16 residues. Germline lookup yields CDR1 SEHNR and CDR2 FQNEAQ (reference sequence). V was clipped by 3 bases and J by 3 bases, with 15 bases between them. The CDR3, as DNA: TGTGCCAGCAGCTTGGGGACGAGTACCAACAATCAGCCCCAGCATTTT. Translation: CASSLGTSTNNQPQHF.

This clonotype was seen a handful of times. The chain carries TRBV5-5 and TRBJ2-3; 7 bases are a match to TRBD2. Germline loops: CDR1 SGHKS, CDR2 YYEKEE (reference sequence). After removal of 2 bases from V and 1 base from J, the junction contained 10 bases not matched to a gene. CDR3 size: 17 residues. CDR3 amino acids: CASSFFPQGGGTDTQYF. CDR3 nucleotides: TGTGCCAGCAGCTTTTTTCCCCAGGGAGGGGGCACAGATACGCAGTATTTT.

The chain has TRBV6-1 and TRBJ2-5; D ambiguous. CDR1 and CDR2 (germline): MNHNS, SASEGT. Trimming stripped 6 bases from V and 6 bases from J, with 20 bases between. CDR3 size: 15 residues. The CDR3 bases are TGTGCCAGCAGCCCCCCCGAACGACTCACGAAGACCCAGTACTTC. Translated, it gives CASSPPERLTKTQYF.

J is TRBJ2-3 and V is TRBV3-1; D may be TRBD2 (6 bases). This CDR3 region has 20 residues. V lost 10 bases to trimming and J lost 5 bases, with 37 bases between them. Germline CDR1 reads LGHDT; CDR2 reads YNNKEL (reference sequence). The DNA of the CDR3 is TGTGCCACCTCCCAAGATGCGGGGAGACTAGGACCCCAAGCCCTAGATACGCAGTATTTT. Translation: CATSQDAGRLGPQALDTQYF.

This clonotype was seen at least ten times. The rearrangement links TRBV5-1 to TRBJ1-5, with D uncertain. Trimming removed 5 bases from V and 4 bases from J, with 10 bases in between. Germline values: CDR1 SGHRS, CDR2 YFSETQ. The CDR3 covers 13 residues. The CDR3 region has the DNA TGCGCCAGCAGACGCGGTCCTAATCAGCCCCAGCATTTT. Protein: CASRRGPNQPQHF.